This T cell receptor beta chain was observed in a study of CD8+ T cells in alopecia areata. At the level of the study: Treated individuals took tofacitinib by mouth, 5 to 10 mg twice daily.

Germline V gene sequence: CDR1 MGHDK, CDR2 SYGVNS. The CDR3 totals 13 residues. Trimming left V 7 bases short and J 5 bases short, with 14 bases between. Notes on the study in general: Against the mouse data, patients shared TCRs less clearly, possibly for HLA reasons. Affected lesional scalp, above all in alopecia totalis/universalis, was more clonal than normal scalp.

Treatment described: oral pan-JAK inhibitor, 5-10 mg twice daily. The study team obtained lesional scalp punch biopsies and peripheral blood from alopecia areata patients. Note on this clone: Its antigen is unidentified.

As the sequencing template, cDNA was produced by extracting RNA and reverse transcribing it. TCRdb's table, derived via immunoSEQ multiplex PCR, lists solely in-frame clones and lacks some. The sample consists of 210,000 or so clones, roughly three fifths of them appearing once. The TCR sequence derives from a human donor with alopecia areata. The sample was CD4+ T cells sorted from blood, taken at week 44, from a patient treated with tofacitinib. This chain joins TRBV25-1 and TRBJ1-2; maybe TRBD1 (5 bases). The CDR3 DNA reads TGTGCCAGCACACCGCAGGGCGAGTATGGCTACACCTTC. Its translation is CASTPQGEYGYTF.